The next 2 T cell receptor beta chains were all read from a single sample in a study of CD8+CD57+ T cells in acquired aplastic anemia. Genomic DNA acted as the template from which TCR beta VDJ combination and CDR3 sequence profiling were carried out. From the reads, TCRdb called clonotypes with MiXCR, one entry per CDR3 protein. The data hold over 150,000 distinct CDR3 sequences, with nearly 50% observed a single time. Patients picked for sequencing had shown CD8+CD57+ cell expansion detected by flow cytometry. The sample consisted of sorted CD4+, CD8+, or CD8+CD57+ T cells (not recorded which) from PBMCs. Receptors were obtained from a human donor with aplastic anemia.

A note on this clonotype: A read error may account for a junction end that differs from germline. This rearrangement joins TRBV10-3 to TRBJ2-7; 12 nucleotides line up with TRBD1. Germline V gives CDR1 ENHRY, CDR2 SYGVKD. The CDR3 has 14 residues. The CDR3 DNA is TGTGCCAGCAGTGGGACAGGGGGCGCCTACGAGCGGTACTTC. As protein: CASSGTGGAYERYF.

CDR3 DNA: TGTGCCAGCAGTTCCGACAGGGTGAACACTGAAGCTTTCTTT. It yields the protein CASSSDRVNTEAFF. V gene TRBV6-5 combines with J gene TRBJ1-1; 7 positions agree with TRBD1. The germline gives CDR1 MNHEY, CDR2 SVGAGI. The V segment lost 4 bases and the J segment 0 bases; nucleotides outside the gene matches: 2. The CDR3 runs 14 residues.